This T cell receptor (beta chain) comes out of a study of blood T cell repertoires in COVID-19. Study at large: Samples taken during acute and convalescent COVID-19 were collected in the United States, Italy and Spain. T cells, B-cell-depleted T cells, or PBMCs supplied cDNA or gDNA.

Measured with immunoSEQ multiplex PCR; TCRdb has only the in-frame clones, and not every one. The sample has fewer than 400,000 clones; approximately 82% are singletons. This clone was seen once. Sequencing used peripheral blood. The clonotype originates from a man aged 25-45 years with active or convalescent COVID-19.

The CDR3 DNA reads as TGTGCCAGCAGCATGTCCGGGACAAAAAACACTGAAGCTTTCTTT. This translates into CASSMSGTKNTEAFF. The chain combines TRBV7-2 with TRBJ1-1, with D possibly matching TRBD1 (6 bases). V lost 5 bases and J lost 2, with 15 bases in between. The CDR3 sequence is 15 residues long. In germline, CDR1 is SGHTA, CDR2 FQGNSA.